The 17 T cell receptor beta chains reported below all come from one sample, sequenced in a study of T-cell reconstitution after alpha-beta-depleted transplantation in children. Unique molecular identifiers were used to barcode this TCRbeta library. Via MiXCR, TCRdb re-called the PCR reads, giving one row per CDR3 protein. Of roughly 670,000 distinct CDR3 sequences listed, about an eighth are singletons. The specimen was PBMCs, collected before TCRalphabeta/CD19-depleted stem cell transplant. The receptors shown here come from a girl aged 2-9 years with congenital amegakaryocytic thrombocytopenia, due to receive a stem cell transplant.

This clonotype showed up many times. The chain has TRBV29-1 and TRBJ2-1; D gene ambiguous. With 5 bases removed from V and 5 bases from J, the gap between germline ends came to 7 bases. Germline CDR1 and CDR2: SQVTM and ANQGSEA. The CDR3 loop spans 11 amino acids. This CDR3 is CSVTVNNEQFF. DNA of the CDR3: TGCAGCGTTACAGTTAACAATGAGCAGTTCTTC.

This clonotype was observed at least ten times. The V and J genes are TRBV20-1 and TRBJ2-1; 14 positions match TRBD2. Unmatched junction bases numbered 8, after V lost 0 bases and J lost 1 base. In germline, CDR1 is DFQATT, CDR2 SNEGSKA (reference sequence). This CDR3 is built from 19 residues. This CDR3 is CSARDPGTSGSRSYNEQFF. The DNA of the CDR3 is TGCAGTGCTAGAGATCCAGGGACTAGCGGGAGTAGGTCCTACAATGAGCAGTTCTTC.

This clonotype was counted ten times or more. CDR3 DNA: TGCGCCAGCAGTTCCACAGGGTTTATACAATCCTACGAGCAGTACTTC. Translating gives CASSSTGFIQSYEQYF. The V call is TRBV5-1, the J call TRBJ2-7; D is possibly TRBD1 (6 bases). The CDR3 consists of 16 residues. CDR1 is SGHRS, CDR2 YFSETQ, per germline. V lost 5 bases and J lost 1, with 19 bases in between.

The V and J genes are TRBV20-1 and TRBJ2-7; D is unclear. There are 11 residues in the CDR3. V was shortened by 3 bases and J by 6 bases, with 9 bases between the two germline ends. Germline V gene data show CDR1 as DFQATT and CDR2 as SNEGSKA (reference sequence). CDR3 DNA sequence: TGCAGTGCTAGCCCCGGTTTCGAGCAGTACTTC. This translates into CSASPGFEQYF.

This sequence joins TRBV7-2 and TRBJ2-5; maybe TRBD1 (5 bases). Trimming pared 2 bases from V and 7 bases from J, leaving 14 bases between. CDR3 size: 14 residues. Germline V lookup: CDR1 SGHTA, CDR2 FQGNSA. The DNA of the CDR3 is TGTGCCAGCAGCTTAACCAGGGATTCGGGGACCCAGTACTTC. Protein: CASSLTRDSGTQYF.

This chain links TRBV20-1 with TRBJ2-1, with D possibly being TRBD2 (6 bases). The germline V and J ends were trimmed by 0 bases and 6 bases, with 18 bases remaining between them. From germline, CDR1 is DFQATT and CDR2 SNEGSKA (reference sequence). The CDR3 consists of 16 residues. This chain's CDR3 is CSARDLALAVLNEQFF. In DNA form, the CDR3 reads TGCAGTGCTAGAGATTTGGCACTAGCTGTTCTCAATGAGCAGTTCTTC.

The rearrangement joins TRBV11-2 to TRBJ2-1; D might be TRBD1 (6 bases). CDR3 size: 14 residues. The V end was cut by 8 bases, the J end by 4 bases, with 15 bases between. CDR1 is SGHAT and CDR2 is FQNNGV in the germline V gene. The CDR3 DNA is TGTGCCAGCGGCGACAGGTGGAGTTACAATGAGCAGTTCTTC. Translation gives CASGDRWSYNEQFF.

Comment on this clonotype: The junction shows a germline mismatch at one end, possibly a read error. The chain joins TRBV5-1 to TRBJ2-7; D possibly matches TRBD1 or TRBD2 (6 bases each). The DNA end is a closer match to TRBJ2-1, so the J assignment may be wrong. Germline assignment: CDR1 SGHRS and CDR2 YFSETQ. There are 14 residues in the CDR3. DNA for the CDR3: TGCGACAGCAGCTTAGTTCCGCGGGACAACGAGCAGTTCTTC. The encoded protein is CDSSLVPRDNEQFF.

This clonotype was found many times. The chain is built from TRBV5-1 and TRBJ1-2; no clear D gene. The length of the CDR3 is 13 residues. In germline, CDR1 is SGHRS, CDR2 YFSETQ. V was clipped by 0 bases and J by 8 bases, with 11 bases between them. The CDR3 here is CASSLDGLGGYTF. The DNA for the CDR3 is TGCGCCAGCAGCTTGGACGGGCTGGGCGGCTACACCTTC.

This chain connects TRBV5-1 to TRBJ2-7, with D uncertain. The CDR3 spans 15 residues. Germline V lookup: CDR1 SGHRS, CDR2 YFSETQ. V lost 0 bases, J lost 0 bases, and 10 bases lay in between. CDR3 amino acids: CASSLEGTSSYEQYF. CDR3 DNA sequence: TGCGCCAGCAGCTTGGAAGGAACGAGCTCCTACGAGCAGTACTTC.

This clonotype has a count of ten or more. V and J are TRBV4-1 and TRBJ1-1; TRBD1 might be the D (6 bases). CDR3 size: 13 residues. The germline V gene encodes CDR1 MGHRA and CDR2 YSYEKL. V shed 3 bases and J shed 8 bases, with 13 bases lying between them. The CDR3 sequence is CASSQDRQGEAFF. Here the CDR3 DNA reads TGCGCCAGCAGCCAGGACCGGCAGGGGGAAGCTTTCTTT.

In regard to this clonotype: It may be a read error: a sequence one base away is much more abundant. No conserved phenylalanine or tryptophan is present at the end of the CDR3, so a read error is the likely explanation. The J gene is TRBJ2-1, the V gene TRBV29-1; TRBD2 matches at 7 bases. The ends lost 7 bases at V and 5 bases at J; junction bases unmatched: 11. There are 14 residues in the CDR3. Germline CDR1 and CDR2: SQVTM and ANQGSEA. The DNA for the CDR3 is TGCAGCGCTGCCGGGACTAACGATAACAATGAGCAGTTCCTC. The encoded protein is CSAAGTNDNNEQFL.

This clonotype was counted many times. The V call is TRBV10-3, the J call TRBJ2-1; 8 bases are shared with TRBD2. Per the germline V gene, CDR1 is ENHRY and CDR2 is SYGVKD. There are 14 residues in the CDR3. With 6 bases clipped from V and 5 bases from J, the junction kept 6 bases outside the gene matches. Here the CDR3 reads CAIRGAGGHNEQFF. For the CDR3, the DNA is TGTGCCATCAGAGGGGCGGGAGGCCACAATGAGCAGTTCTTC.

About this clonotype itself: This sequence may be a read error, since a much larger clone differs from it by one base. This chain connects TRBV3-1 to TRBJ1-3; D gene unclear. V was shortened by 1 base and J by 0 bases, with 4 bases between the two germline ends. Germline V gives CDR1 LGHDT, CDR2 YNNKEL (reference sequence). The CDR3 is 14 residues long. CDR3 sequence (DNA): TGTGCCAGCAGCCAAGGAAGCTCTGGAAACACCATATATTTT. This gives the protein CASSQGSSGNTIYF.

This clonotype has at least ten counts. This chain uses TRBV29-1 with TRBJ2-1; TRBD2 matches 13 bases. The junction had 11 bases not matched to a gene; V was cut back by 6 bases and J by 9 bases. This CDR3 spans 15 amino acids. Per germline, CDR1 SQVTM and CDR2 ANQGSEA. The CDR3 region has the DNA TGCAGCGTGGGAACTAGCGGGAGGGCCGGCGGTGAGCAGTTCTTC. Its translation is CSVGTSGRAGGEQFF.

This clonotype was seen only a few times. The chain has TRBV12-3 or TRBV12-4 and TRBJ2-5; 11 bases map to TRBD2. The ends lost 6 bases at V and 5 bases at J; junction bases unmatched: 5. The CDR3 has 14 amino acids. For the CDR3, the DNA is TGTGCCAGCAGGCTAGCGGGAGGTGGTGAGACCCAGTACTTC. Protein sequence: CASRLAGGGETQYF.

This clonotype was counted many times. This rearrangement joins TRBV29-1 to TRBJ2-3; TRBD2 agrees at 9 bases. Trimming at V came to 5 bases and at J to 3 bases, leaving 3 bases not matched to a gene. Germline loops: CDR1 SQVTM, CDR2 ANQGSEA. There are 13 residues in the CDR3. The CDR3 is CSVRTSVTDTQYF. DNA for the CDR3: TGCAGCGTTCGGACTAGCGTTACAGATACGCAGTATTTT.